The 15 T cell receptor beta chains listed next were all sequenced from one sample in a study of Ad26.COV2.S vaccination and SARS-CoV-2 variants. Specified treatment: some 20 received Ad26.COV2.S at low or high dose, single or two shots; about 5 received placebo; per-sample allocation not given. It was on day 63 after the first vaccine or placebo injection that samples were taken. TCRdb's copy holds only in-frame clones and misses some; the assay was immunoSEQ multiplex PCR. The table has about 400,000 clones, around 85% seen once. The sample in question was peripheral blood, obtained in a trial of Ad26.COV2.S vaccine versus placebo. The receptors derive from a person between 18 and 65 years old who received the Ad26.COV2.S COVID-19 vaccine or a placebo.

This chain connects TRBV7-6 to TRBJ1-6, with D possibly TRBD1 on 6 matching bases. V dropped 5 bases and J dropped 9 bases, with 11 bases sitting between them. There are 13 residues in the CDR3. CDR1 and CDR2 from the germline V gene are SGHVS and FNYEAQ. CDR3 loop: CASSLSRGSPLHF. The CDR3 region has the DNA TGTGCCAGCAGCCTATCCAGGGGTTCACCCCTCCACTTT. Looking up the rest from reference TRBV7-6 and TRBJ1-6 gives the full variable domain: GAGVSQSPRYKVTKRGQDVALRCDPISGHVSLYWYRQALGQGPEFLTYFNYEAQQDKSGLPNDRFSAERPEGSISTLTIQRTEQRDSAMYRCASSLSRGSPLHFGNGTRLTVT.

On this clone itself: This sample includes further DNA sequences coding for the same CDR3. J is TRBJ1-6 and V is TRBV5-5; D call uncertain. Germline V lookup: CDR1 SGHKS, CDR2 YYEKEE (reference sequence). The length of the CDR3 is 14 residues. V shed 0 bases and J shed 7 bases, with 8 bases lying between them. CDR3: CASSLGSANSPLHF. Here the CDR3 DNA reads TGTGCCAGCAGCTTGGGCTCCGCGAATTCACCCCTCCACTTT.

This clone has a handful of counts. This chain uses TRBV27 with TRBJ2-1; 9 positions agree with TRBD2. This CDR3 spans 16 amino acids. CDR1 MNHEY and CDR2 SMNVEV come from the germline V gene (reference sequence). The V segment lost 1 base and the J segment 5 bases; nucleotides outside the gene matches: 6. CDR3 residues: CASSLLSSGVHNEQFF. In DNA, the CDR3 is TGTGCCAGCAGTTTATTGTCTAGCGGGGTGCACAATGAGCAGTTCTTC.

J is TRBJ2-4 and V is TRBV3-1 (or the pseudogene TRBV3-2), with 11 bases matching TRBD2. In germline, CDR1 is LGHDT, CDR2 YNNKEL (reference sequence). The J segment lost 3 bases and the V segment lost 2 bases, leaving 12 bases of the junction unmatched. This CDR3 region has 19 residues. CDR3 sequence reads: CASSQLTSGEETGKNIQYF. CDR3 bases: TGTGCCAGCAGCCAATTGACTAGCGGGGAGGAGACGGGCAAAAACATTCAGTACTTC.

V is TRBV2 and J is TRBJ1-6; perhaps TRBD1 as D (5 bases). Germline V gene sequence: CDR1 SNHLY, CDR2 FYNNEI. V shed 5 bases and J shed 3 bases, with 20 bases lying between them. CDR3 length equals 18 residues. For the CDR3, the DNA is TGTGCCAGCAGTTACAATGTGGGGGGAGGGTTCTATAATTCACCCCTCCACTTT. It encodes CASSYNVGGGFYNSPLHF.

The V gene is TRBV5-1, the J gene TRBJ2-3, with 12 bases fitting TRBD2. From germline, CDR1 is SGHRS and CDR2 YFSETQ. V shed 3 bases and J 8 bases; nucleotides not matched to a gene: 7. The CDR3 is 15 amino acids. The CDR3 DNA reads TGCGCCAGCAGCTCGGGACTAGCGGGCGTCGGTACGCAGTATTTT. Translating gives CASSSGLAGVGTQYF.

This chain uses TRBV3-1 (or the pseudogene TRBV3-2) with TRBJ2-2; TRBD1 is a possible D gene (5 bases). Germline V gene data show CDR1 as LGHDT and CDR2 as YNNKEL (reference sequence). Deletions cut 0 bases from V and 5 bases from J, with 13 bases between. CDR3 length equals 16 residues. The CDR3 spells CASSQDLQGRTGELFF. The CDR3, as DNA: TGTGCCAGCAGCCAAGATCTGCAGGGTAGAACCGGGGAGCTGTTTTTT.

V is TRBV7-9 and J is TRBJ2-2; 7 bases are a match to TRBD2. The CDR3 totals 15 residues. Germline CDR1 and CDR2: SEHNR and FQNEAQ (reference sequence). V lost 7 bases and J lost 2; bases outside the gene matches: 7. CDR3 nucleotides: TGTGCCAGCACCCTGGGGGGACTAAACACCGGGGAGCTGTTTTTT. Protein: CASTLGGLNTGELFF.

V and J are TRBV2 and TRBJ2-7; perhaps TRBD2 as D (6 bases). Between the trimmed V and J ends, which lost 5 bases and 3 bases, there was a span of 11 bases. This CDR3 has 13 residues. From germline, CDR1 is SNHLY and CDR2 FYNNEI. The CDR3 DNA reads TGTGCCAGCAGTTTTTACGGGAGCTACGAGCAGTACTTC. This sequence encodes CASSFYGSYEQYF.

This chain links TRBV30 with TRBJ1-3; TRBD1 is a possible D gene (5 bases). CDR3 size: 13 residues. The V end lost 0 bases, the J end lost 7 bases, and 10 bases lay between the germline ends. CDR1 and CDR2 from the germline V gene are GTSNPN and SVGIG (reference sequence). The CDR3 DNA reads TGTGCCTGGAGTGTCGGACAAGGGAACACCATATATTTT. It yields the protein CAWSVGQGNTIYF.

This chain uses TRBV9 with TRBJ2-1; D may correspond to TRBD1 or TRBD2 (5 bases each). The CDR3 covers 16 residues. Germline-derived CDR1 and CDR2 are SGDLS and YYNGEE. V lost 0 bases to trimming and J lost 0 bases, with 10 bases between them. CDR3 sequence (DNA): TGTGCCAGCAGCGTAGGAGGGGTTCCCTCCTACAATGAGCAGTTCTTC. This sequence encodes CASSVGGVPSYNEQFF.

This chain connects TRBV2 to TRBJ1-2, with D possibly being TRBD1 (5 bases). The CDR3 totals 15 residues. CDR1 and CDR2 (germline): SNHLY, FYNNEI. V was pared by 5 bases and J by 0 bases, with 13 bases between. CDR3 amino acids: CASSPDRTANYGYTF. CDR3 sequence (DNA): TGTGCCAGCAGTCCTGACAGAACCGCTAACTATGGCTACACCTTC.

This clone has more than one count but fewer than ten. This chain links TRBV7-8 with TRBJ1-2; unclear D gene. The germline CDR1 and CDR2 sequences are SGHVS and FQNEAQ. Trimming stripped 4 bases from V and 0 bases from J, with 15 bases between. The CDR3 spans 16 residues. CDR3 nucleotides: TGTGCCAGCAGCTCATACAGAGAGCGGACTAACTATGGCTACACCTTC. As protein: CASSSYRERTNYGYTF.

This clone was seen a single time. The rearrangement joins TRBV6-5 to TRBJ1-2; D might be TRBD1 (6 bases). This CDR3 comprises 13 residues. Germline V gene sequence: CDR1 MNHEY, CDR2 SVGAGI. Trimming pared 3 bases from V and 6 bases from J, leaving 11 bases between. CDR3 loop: CASSYEGEDGYTF. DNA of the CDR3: TGTGCCAGCAGTTATGAGGGGGAGGATGGCTACACCTTC.

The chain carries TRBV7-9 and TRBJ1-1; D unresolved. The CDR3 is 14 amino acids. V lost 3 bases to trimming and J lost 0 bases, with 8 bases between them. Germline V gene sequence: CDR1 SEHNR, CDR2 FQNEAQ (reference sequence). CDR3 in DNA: TGTGCCAGCAGCTTTAACAGTTTGAACACTGAAGCTTTCTTT. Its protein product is CASSFNSLNTEAFF.